What follows are 28 T cell receptor beta chains derived from one specimen sequenced in a study of Tregs in tolerant kidney transplant recipients. Clones were sequenced by immunoSEQ multiplex PCR, and TCRdb holds only the in-frame ones, with some missing. The repertoire holds roughly 250,000 clones, with around 82% as singletons. The specimen was CD4+ T cells from blood. These receptor sequences come from a human donor in good health.

The V and J genes are TRBV2 and TRBJ2-7; 8 positions match TRBD2. The germline V gene has CDR1 SNHLY and CDR2 FYNNEI. CDR3 size: 15 residues. The J segment lost 9 bases and the V segment lost 3 bases, leaving 13 bases of the junction unmatched. Here the CDR3 reads CASSDSQAGAAGQYF. The CDR3 coding sequence is TGTGCCAGCAGTGATTCTCAAGCGGGGGCGGCGGGGCAGTACTTC.

The chain combines TRBV19 with TRBJ2-1; 7 bases agree with TRBD2. The CDR3 contains 13 residues. Trimming took 9 bases from V and 5 from J; bases not matched to a gene: 7. CDR1 is LNHDA and CDR2 is SQIVND in the germline V gene (reference sequence). The CDR3 reads CASAAGLDNEQFF. CDR3 DNA sequence: TGTGCCAGCGCAGCGGGATTAGACAATGAGCAGTTCTTC.

This chain joins TRBV27 and TRBJ2-7; 7 bases map to TRBD2. This CDR3 spans 14 amino acids. The V gene end was trimmed by 6 bases and the J gene end by 4 bases; junction bases not matched to a gene: 9. CDR1 is MNHEY, CDR2 SMNVEV, per germline (reference sequence). CDR3 amino acids: CASSRDFGGYEQYF. The CDR3 DNA is TGTGCCAGCAGCAGGGACTTCGGGGGGTACGAGCAGTACTTC.

The J gene is TRBJ2-3, the V gene TRBV6-6, with D possibly matching TRBD2 (5 bases). V was shortened by 7 bases and J by 2 bases, with 13 bases between the two germline ends. The CDR3 is 14 residues long. The V gene's germline CDR1 is MNHNY and CDR2 SVGAGI (reference sequence). This CDR3 reads CASTLARNTDTQYF. For the CDR3, the DNA is TGTGCCAGCACGCTAGCACGTAACACAGATACGCAGTATTTT.

Only a few counts were recorded for this clone. The chain couples TRBV2 to TRBJ1-5, with D unclear. This CDR3 spans 14 amino acids. Germline assignment: CDR1 SNHLY and CDR2 FYNNEI. Trimming took 3 bases from V and 2 from J, leaving 8 bases between them. In DNA, the CDR3 is TGTGCCAGCAGTGAGTTAGGGCGCAATCAGCCCCAGCATTTT. It is translated as CASSELGRNQPQHF.

The rearrangement joins TRBV19 to TRBJ2-3; 8 nucleotides line up with TRBD1. The V gene end was trimmed by 9 bases and the J gene end by 3 bases; junction bases not matched to a gene: 8. This CDR3 comprises 14 residues. Germline V gene lookup returns CDR1 LNHDA and CDR2 SQIVND (reference sequence). CDR3 amino acids: CASKEDRATDTQYF. CDR3 sequence (DNA): TGTGCCAGCAAGGAGGACAGGGCAACAGATACGCAGTATTTT.

The chain links TRBV6-1 to TRBJ1-3; D ambiguous. The ends were cut back, 8 bases at V and 2 bases at J, with 13 bases in the middle. CDR3 length equals 14 residues. Looked up from germline, CDR1 is MNHNS and CDR2 is SASEGT. The CDR3 DNA sequence: TGTGCCAGCGCTCGGGCTGGGACTGGAAACACCATATATTTT. Its protein is CASARAGTGNTIYF.

As regards this clone: This specimen includes other DNA sequences encoding the same CDR3. V gene TRBV2 combines with J gene TRBJ2-2; 10 bases are a match to TRBD1. V trimming: 5 bases; J trimming: 3 bases; junction bases outside the gene matches: 3. This CDR3 spans 15 amino acids. CDR1 SNHLY and CDR2 FYNNEI come from the germline V gene. In DNA form, the CDR3 reads TGTGCCAGCAGTCGGGACAGGGGTCACACCGGGGAGCTGTTTTTT. This encodes CASSRDRGHTGELFF.

The rearrangement links TRBV30 to TRBJ1-5; possible D gene TRBD1, 5 bases. Germline-derived CDR1 and CDR2 are GTSNPN and SVGIG (reference sequence). V lost 2 bases and J lost 6, with 14 bases in between. The length of the CDR3 is 14 residues. In nucleotides, the CDR3 is TGTGCCTGGAGTTCACGGGGCGGGAGTCAGCCCCAGCATTTT. Protein: CAWSSRGGSQPQHF.

This chain connects TRBV2 to TRBJ1-5; 8 positions match TRBD1. The CDR3 runs 16 residues. Germline trimming cut 1 base from V and 7 bases from J; bases unmatched to any gene: 9. The V gene's germline CDR1 is SNHLY and CDR2 FYNNEI. This chain's CDR3 is CASSEVSYRGTQPQHF. The CDR3 nucleotides are TGTGCCAGCAGTGAAGTATCTTACAGGGGGACGCAGCCCCAGCATTTT.

J is TRBJ1-2 and V is TRBV30; D unclear. The CDR3 is made up of 14 amino acids. V was trimmed by 4 bases and J by 8 bases, leaving 20 bases between them. Germline V gives CDR1 GTSNPN, CDR2 SVGIG (reference sequence). The CDR3 region has the DNA TGTGCCTGGACGCGGGATCAACCCTCTCTGGGCTACACCTTC. It specifies CAWTRDQPSLGYTF.

V gene TRBV7-9 combines with J gene TRBJ2-3; possible D gene TRBD2, 5 bases. Trimming removed 6 bases from V and 6 bases from J, with 19 bases in between. CDR3 length: 15 residues. CDR1 SEHNR and CDR2 FQNEAQ come from the germline V gene (reference sequence). The CDR3 region has the DNA TGTGCCAGCAGACGAGGACTGGTGGGGTATGATACGCAGTATTTT. It is translated as CASRRGLVGYDTQYF.

As for this clone: This sample also contains other DNA sequences that code for the same CDR3. This chain uses TRBV6-6 with TRBJ2-7; the D is unclear. The germline V gene has CDR1 MNHNY and CDR2 SVGAGI (reference sequence). CDR3 size: 12 residues. The V end was cut by 5 bases, the J end by 3 bases, with 8 bases between. The CDR3 region has the DNA TGTGCCAGCAGTCCTGGGCTCTACGAGCAGTACTTC. Translating it yields CASSPGLYEQYF.

The rearrangement joins TRBV7-6 to TRBJ2-3; 8 bases are shared with TRBD2. The CDR3 consists of 14 residues. Trimming removed 4 bases from V and 7 bases from J; junction bases left unmatched: 7. The V gene's germline CDR1 is SGHVS and CDR2 FNYEAQ. The CDR3 spells CASSYERELYTQYF. In DNA form, the CDR3 reads TGTGCCAGCAGCTATGAGCGGGAGCTTTATACGCAGTATTTT. Using reference TRBV7-6 and TRBJ2-3 for the parts outside the CDR3, the full variable domain is GAGVSQSPRYKVTKRGQDVALRCDPISGHVSLYWYRQALGQGPEFLTYFNYEAQQDKSGLPNDRFSAERPEGSISTLTIQRTEQRDSAMYRCASSYERELYTQYFGPGTRLTVL.

This chain links TRBV15 with TRBJ1-1; D call uncertain. V lost 5 bases and J lost 2, with 15 bases in between. This CDR3 is built from 15 residues. In germline, CDR1 is LNHNV, CDR2 YYDKDF (reference sequence). CDR3: CATSWSKGYNTEAFF. CDR3 nucleotides: TGTGCCACCAGCTGGAGTAAGGGTTATAACACTGAAGCTTTCTTT.

This chain joins TRBV5-1 and TRBJ1-1; unclear D gene. Germline CDR1 and CDR2: SGHRS and YFSETQ. This CDR3 is 16 amino acids long. V was clipped by 3 bases and J by 3 bases, with 18 bases between them. CDR3 sequence (DNA): TGCGCCAGCAGCTCCCTAAATGGGCTGGAGGACACTGAAGCTTTCTTT. This translates into CASSSLNGLEDTEAFF.

The gene calls are TRBV5-4 and TRBJ2-5, with D possibly being TRBD2 (6 bases). The J call is uncertain, as TRBJ2-7 better fits the DNA end. There are 13 residues in the CDR3. The germline V gene has CDR1 SGHNT and CDR2 YYREEE (reference sequence). The CDR3 loop reads CASSSGGPYEQYF. CDR3 DNA: TGTGCCAGCAGCTCCGGGGGACCCTACGAGCAGTACTTC.

The chain combines TRBV7-9 with TRBJ1-5; D perhaps matches TRBD1 (5 bases). The germline V and J ends were trimmed by 5 bases and 1 base, with 12 bases remaining between them. CDR1 is SEHNR, CDR2 FQNEAQ, per germline (reference sequence). This CDR3 comprises 15 residues. CDR3 sequence (DNA): TGTGCCAGCAGCCCACGGGGGGACAGCAATCAGCCCCAGCATTTT. It encodes CASSPRGDSNQPQHF.

This clone appeared once. The chain is built from TRBV25-1 and TRBJ1-2, with 10 bases that match TRBD1. The CDR3 has 16 amino acids. Trimming at V came to 1 base and at J to 6 bases, leaving 8 bases not matched to a gene. Germline CDR1 reads MGHDK; CDR2 reads SYGVNS. CDR3 coding DNA: TGTGCCAGCAGTGAATCCACACTGGGACAGGGGAATGGCTACACCTTC. This translates into CASSESTLGQGNGYTF.

The chain carries TRBV7-9 and TRBJ1-5, with D possibly matching TRBD1 (6 bases). The CDR3 length is 15 residues. The germline V gene has CDR1 SEHNR and CDR2 FQNEAQ (reference sequence). V was cut by 0 bases and J by 2 bases, with 8 bases left in between. The CDR3 sequence: CASSLAAGGNQPQHF. The CDR3 coding sequence is TGTGCCAGCAGCTTAGCGGCAGGGGGCAATCAGCCCCAGCATTTT. The full variable domain, its missing parts supplied by reference TRBV7-9 and TRBJ1-5, is DTGVSQNPRHKITKRGQNVTFRCDPISEHNRLYWYRQTLGQGPEFLTYFQNEAQLEKSRLLSDRFSAERPKGSFSTLEIQRTEQGDSAMYLCASSLAAGGNQPQHFGDGTRLSIL.

V and J are TRBV5-1 and TRBJ2-3; a weak D match, TRBD1 (5 bases). The length of the CDR3 is 14 residues. The germline CDR1 and CDR2 sequences are SGHRS and YFSETQ. Trimming took off 1 base at V and 4 bases at J, with 10 bases between the two ends. The CDR3 DNA is TGCGCCAGCAGCTTGAGACAGTCCCCAGATACGCAGTATTTT. It is translated as CASSLRQSPDTQYF. Full variable domain (remainder filled in from reference TRBV5-1 and TRBJ2-3): KAGVTQTPRYLIKTRGQQVTLSCSPISGHRSVSWYQQTPGQGLQFLFEYFSETQRNKGNFPGRFSGRQFSNSRSEMNVSTLELGDSALYLCASSLRQSPDTQYFGPGTRLTVL.

This rearrangement joins TRBV5-1 to TRBJ2-7, with 7 bases matching TRBD1. The V segment lost 4 bases and the J segment 3 bases; nucleotides outside the gene matches: 7. The CDR3 has 14 amino acids. Germline V lookup: CDR1 SGHRS, CDR2 YFSETQ. The CDR3 region is CASSTTGLLYEQYF. CDR3 nucleotides: TGCGCCAGCAGCACGACAGGGTTGCTCTACGAGCAGTACTTC.

The chain carries TRBV7-9 and TRBJ2-7; D is uncertain. Germline CDR1 SEHNR, CDR2 FQNEAQ (reference sequence). The CDR3 covers 12 residues. The V and J ends lost 2 bases and 4 bases respectively, with 6 bases between them. CDR3 nucleotide sequence: TGTGCCAGCAGCTTACAATCTTACGAGCAGTACTTC. It specifies CASSLQSYEQYF.

The sample holds a few counts of this clone. The CDR3 DNA reads as TGTGCCAGCAGTTACTCCCGGGAGAGCTCCTACAATGAGCAGTTCTTC. Protein: CASSYSRESSYNEQFF. The V call is TRBV6-6, the J call TRBJ2-1; possibly TRBD2 for D (6 bases). The CDR3 runs to 16 residues. Trimming left V 0 bases short and J 0 bases short, with 9 bases between. From germline, CDR1 is MNHNY and CDR2 SVGAGI (reference sequence).

This chain uses TRBV19 with TRBJ1-2, with D perhaps matching TRBD1 (5 bases). Trimming stripped 4 bases from V and 5 bases from J, with 11 bases between. The CDR3 has 13 amino acids. Germline CDR1 LNHDA, CDR2 SQIVND (reference sequence). CDR3 sequence reads: CASSRGDLYGYTF. The CDR3 DNA follows: TGTGCCAGTAGTAGGGGGGACTTATATGGCTACACCTTC. Combining the CDR3 with reference TRBV19 and TRBJ1-2 gives the whole variable domain DGGITQSPKYLFRKEGQNVTLSCEQNLNHDAMYWYRQDPGQGLRLIYYSQIVNDFQKGDIAEGYSVSREKKESFPLTVTSAQKNPTAFYLCASSRGDLYGYTFGSGTRLTVV.

This chain uses TRBV9 with TRBJ2-1; TRBD2 agrees at 7 bases. Germline CDR1 reads SGDLS; CDR2 reads YYNGEE. V shed 0 bases and J 4 bases; nucleotides not matched to a gene: 7. This CDR3 comprises 16 residues. The CDR3 DNA follows: TGTGCCAGCAGCGTAGAGGTGCTAGCGGAATACAATGAGCAGTTCTTC. Translated: CASSVEVLAEYNEQFF.

V gene TRBV19 combines with J gene TRBJ2-7, with D possibly TRBD2 on 6 matching bases. With 7 bases removed from V and 2 bases from J, the gap between germline ends came to 12 bases. Germline loops: CDR1 LNHDA, CDR2 SQIVND (reference sequence). The CDR3 totals 13 residues. The CDR3 spells CASILGLTYEQYF. The CDR3 DNA reads TGTGCCAGTATCCTGGGACTGACCTACGAGCAGTACTTC.

The V gene is TRBV5-1, the J gene TRBJ1-4; D not certain. Trimming took off 4 bases at V and 8 bases at J, with 12 bases between the two ends. This CDR3 region has 13 residues. Germline CDR1 SGHRS, CDR2 YFSETQ. CDR3 coding DNA: TGCGCCAGCAGCCCTCAAGGGCTCGAAAAACTGTTTTTT. Translated: CASSPQGLEKLFF.